One T cell receptor beta chain is described in this entry. This CDR3 is 15 amino acids long. J gave up 1 base and V 7 bases, and 9 bases lay outside the gene matches. Germline loops: CDR1 SQVTM, CDR2 ANQGSEA. Original analysis: For nucleated cells, counts were estimated from reference gene primer amplification. Profiled with immunoSEQ multiplex PCR; TCRdb holds only in-frame clones, not every one. The V and J calls and clone size were taken over from that table, and D and trimming were inferred from the DNA. The data contain about 310,000 clones, 70% to 90% of them singletons. The data stem from a study of blood T cell repertoires in COVID-19. Study-wide context: Specimens from acute and convalescent COVID-19 originated in the United States, Italy and Spain. T cells, B-cell-depleted T cells, or PBMCs provided the cDNA or gDNA that served as material.

Sequencing used peripheral blood. This clonotype originated in a woman between 45 and 60 years old who had recovered from COVID-19. The chain uses TRBV29-1 and TRBJ2-7, with 11 bases identical to TRBD1. The CDR3 reads CSGRTGGLKSYEQYF. Written as DNA, the CDR3 is TGCAGCGGACGGACAGGGGGCTTAAAGTCCTACGAGCAGTACTTC.